This T cell receptor (beta chain) was profiled in a study of beta chain features in type 1 diabetes. Study observations and caveats: In every one of the four CD4+ subsets, TCRB CDR3s were moderately but significantly shorter in Type 1 diabetes patients.

Sequencing targeted expressed TCRB transcripts, as all isolated RNA had been reverse transcribed. Sequenced by immunoSEQ multiplex PCR; TCRdb stores in-frame clones only, minus some. This sample has under 250,000 clones; 13% to 15% occur once, and the top ten carry about 0.027%. Germline V gene sequence: CDR1 MNHEY, CDR2 SMNVEV (reference sequence). CDR3 length: 16 amino acids. V lost 5 bases and J 10 bases, leaving 23 bases between the germline ends. As for this clone: Its antigen is undetermined.

The receptor was derived from a woman aged 40 to 50 in good health. This rearrangement joins TRBV27 to TRBJ1-4, with D tentatively TRBD1 (6 bases). The sequencing sample was made of naive CD4+ T cells from blood. CDR3 nucleotides: TGTGCCAGCAGTCCTCCCGGGGGGAGGCTAGGGGGAAAACTGTTTTTT. Amino acids: CASSPPGGRLGGKLFF.